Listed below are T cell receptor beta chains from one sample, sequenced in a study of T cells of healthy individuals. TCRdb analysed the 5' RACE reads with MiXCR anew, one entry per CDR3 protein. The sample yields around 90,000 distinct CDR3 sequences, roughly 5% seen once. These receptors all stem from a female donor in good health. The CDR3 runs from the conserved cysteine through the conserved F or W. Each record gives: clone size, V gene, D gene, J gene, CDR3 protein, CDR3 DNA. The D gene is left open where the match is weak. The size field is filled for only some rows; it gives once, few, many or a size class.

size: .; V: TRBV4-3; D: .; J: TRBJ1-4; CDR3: CASSQVRAFGITYRTNEKLFF; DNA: TGCGCCAGCAGCCAAGTAAGAGCCTTCGGGATAACATATCGGACTAATGAAAAACTGTTTTTT
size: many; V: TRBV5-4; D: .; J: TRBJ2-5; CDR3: CASSLPQETQYF; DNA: TGTGCCAGCAGCCTCCCCCAAGAGACCCAGTACTTC
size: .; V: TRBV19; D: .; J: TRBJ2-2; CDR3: CASSWAGGATGELFF; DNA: TGTGCCAGTAGTTGGGCAGGGGGGGCCACCGGGGAGCTGTTTTTT
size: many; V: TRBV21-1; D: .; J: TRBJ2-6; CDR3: CASRIVQGEPGANVLTF; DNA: TGTGCCAGCAGGATTGTACAGGGGGAACCCGGGGCCAACGTCCTGACTTTC
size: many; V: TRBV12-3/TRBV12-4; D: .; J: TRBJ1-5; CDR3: CASSLGAEYSNQPQHF; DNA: TGTGCCAGCAGTTTAGGGGCGGAATATAGCAATCAGCCCCAGCATTTT
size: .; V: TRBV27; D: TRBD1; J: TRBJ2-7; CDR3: CASSHRGSEQYF; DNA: TGTGCCAGCAGCCACAGGGGTTCAGAGCAGTACTTC
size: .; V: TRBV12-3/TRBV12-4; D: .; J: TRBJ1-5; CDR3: CASSLARGNQPQHF; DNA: TGTGCCAGCAGTTTAGCCCGGGGGAATCAGCCCCAGCATTTT
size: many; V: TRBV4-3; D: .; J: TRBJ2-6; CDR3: CASSQTLTGANVLTF; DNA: TGCGCCAGCAGCCAGACCCTGACAGGGGCCAACGTCCTGACTTTC
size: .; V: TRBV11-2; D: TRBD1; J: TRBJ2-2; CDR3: CASSQDRGFNTGELFF; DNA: TGTGCCAGCAGCCAAGACAGGGGATTCAACACCGGGGAGCTGTTTTTT
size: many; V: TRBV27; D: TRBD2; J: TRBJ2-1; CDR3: CASSLYNLRTSGSGGYSLNEQFF; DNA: TGTGCCAGCAGTTTATATAATCTGAGGACTAGCGGGAGTGGGGGGTATTCCCTCAATGAGCAGTTCTTC
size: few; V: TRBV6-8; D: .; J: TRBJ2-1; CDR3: CASSYQGRNEQFF; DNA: TGTGCCAGCAGTTACCAGGGCCGGAATGAGCAGTTCTTC
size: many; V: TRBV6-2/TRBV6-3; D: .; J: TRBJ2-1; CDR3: CASSPPRGANNEQFF; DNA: TGTGCCAGCAGCCCTCCCCGGGGCGCGAACAATGAGCAGTTCTTC
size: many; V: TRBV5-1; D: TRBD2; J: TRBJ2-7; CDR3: CASSQTSGRAYEQYF; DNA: TGCGCCAGCAGCCAGACTAGCGGGAGGGCCTACGAGCAGTACTTC
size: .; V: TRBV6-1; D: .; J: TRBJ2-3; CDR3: CASSEGPVSDTQYF; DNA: TGTGCCAGCAGTGAAGGACCAGTCTCAGATACGCAGTATTTT
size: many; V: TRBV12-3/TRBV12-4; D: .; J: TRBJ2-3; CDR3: CASSSLNTQYF; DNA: TGTGCCAGCAGTTCCTTGAATACGCAGTATTTT
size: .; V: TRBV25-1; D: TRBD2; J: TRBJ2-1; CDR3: CASSDSGSGADEQFF; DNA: TGTGCCAGCAGTGATAGCGGGAGTGGTGCGGATGAGCAGTTCTTC
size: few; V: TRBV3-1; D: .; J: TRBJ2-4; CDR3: CASSKSQTPVDIQYF; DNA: TGTGCCAGCAGCAAATCACAAACGCCGGTGGACATTCAGTACTTC
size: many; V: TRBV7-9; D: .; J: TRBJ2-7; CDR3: CASSSPGPSYEQYF; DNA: TGTGCCAGCAGCTCTCCGGGACCTTCCTACGAGCAGTACTTC
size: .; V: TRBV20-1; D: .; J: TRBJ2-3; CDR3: CSGTWTATDTQYF; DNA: TGCAGCGGTACCTGGACAGCCACAGATACGCAGTATTTT
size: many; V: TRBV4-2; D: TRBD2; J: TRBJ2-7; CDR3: CASSQLAGGPGEQYF; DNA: TGTGCCAGCAGCCAACTAGCGGGAGGGCCGGGGGAGCAGTACTTC
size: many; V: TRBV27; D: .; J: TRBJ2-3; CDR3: CASSLALGTDTQYF; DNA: TGTGCCAGCAGTTTGGCGCTGGGGACAGATACGCAGTATTTT
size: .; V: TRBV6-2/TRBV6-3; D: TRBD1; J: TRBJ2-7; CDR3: CASSTTGTGLSYEQYF; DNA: TGTGCCAGCAGTACAACCGGGACAGGGCTTTCCTACGAGCAGTACTTC
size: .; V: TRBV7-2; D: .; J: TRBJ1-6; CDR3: CASRPDALSSPLHF; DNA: TGTGCCAGCAGGCCGGACGCCCTGTCTTCACCCCTCCACTTT
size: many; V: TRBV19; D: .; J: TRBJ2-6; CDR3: CASSRFANSGANVLTF; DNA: TGTGCCAGTAGTAGGTTCGCCAACTCTGGGGCCAACGTCCTGACTTTC